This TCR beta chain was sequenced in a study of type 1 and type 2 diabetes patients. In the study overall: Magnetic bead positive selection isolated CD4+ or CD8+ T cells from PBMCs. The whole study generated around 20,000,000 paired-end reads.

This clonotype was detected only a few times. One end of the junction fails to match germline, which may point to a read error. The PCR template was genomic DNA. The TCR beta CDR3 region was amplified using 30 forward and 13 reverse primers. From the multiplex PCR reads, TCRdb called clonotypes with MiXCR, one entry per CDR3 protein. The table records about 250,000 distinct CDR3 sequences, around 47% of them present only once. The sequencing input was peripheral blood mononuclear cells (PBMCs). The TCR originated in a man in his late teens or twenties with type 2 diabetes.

CDR3 sequence (DNA): TGTGCCAGCAGTGAATTATCTCTCGGGACTAGGGTAACAGATACGCAATATTTT. This codes for CASSELSLGTRVTDTQYF. J is TRBJ2-3 and V is TRBV2; 8 nucleotides line up with TRBD2. The CDR3 contains 18 residues. CDR1 and CDR2 from the germline V gene are SNHLY and FYNNEI.